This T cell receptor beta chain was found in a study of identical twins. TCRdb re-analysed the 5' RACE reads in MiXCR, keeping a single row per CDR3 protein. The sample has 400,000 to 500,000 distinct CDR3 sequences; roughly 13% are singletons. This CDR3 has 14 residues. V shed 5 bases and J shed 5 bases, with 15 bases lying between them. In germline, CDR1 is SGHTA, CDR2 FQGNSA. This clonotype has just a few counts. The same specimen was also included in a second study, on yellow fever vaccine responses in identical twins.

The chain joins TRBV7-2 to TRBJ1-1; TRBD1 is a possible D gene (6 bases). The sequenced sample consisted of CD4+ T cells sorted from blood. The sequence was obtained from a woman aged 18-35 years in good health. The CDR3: CASSPENRGTEAFF. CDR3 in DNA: TGTGCCAGCAGCCCCGAGAATAGGGGGACTGAAGCTTTCTTT.